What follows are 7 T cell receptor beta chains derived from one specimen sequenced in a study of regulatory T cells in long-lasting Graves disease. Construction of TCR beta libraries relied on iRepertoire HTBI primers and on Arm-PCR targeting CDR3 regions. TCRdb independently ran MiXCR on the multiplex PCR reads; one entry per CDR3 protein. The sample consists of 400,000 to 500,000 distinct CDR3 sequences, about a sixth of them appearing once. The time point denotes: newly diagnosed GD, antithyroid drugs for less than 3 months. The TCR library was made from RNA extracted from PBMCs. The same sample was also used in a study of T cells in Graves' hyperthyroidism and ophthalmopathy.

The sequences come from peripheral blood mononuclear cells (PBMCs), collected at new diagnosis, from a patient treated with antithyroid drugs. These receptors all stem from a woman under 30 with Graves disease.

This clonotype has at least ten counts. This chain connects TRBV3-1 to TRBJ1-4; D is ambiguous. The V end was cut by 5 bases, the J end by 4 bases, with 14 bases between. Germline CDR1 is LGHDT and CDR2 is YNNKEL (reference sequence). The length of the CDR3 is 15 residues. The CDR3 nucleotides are TGTGCCAGCAGCACCCGAGGACCAGATAATGAAAAACTGTTTTTT. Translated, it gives CASSTRGPDNEKLFF.

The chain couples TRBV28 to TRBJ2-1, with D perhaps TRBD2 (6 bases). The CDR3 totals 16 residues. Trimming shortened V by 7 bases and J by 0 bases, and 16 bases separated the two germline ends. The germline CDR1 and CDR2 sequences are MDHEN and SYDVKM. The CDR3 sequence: CASKGPPGGSYNEQFF. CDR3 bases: TGTGCCAGCAAAGGCCCCCCCGGGGGCTCCTACAATGAGCAGTTCTTC.

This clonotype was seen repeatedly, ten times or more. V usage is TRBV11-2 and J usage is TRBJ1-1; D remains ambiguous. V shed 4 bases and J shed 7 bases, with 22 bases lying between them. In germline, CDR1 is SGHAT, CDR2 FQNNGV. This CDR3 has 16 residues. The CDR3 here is CASSSRRDGPTGEAFF. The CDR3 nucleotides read TGTGCCAGCAGCTCTCGTCGAGATGGACCTACGGGTGAAGCTTTCTTT.

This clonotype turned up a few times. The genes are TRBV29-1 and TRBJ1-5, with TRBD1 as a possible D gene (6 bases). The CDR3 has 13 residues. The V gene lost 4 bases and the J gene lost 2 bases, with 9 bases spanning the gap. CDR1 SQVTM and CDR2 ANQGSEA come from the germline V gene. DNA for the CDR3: TGCAGCGTTGCATCAGGGGGCAATCAGCCCCAGCATTTT. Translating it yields CSVASGGNQPQHF.

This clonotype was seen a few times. For the CDR3, the DNA is TGTGCCAGCAGCAAAGGCAGCATTAGCGGGAGGGGGAGCTCCTACGAGCAGTACTTC. Protein sequence: CASSKGSISGRGSSYEQYF. The rearrangement joins TRBV3-1 to TRBJ2-7; 11 bases fit TRBD2. The germline V gene has CDR1 LGHDT and CDR2 YNNKEL (reference sequence). This CDR3 comprises 19 residues. V shed 5 bases, J shed 0 bases, and the junction held 15 bases outside the gene matches.

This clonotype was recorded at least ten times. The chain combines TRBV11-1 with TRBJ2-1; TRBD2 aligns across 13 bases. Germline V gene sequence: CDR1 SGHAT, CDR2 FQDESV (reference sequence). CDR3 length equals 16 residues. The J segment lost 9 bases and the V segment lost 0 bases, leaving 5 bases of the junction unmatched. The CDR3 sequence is CASSLAGLAGDLEQFF. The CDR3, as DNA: TGTGCCAGCAGCTTAGCAGGACTAGCGGGAGACCTTGAGCAGTTCTTC. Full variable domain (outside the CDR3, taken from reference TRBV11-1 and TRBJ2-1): EAEVAQSPRYKITEKSQAVAFWCDPISGHATLYWYRQILGQGPELLVQFQDESVVDDSQLPKDRFSAERLKGVDSTLKIQPAELGDSAMYLCASSLAGLAGDLEQFFGPGTRLTVL.

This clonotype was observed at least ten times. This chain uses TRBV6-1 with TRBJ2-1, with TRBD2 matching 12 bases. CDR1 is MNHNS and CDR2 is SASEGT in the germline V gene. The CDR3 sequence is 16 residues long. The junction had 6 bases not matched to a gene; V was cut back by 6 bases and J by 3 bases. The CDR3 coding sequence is TGTGCCAGCAGCGGACTAGCGGGACACAACTACAATGAGCAGTTCTTC. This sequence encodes CASSGLAGHNYNEQFF.